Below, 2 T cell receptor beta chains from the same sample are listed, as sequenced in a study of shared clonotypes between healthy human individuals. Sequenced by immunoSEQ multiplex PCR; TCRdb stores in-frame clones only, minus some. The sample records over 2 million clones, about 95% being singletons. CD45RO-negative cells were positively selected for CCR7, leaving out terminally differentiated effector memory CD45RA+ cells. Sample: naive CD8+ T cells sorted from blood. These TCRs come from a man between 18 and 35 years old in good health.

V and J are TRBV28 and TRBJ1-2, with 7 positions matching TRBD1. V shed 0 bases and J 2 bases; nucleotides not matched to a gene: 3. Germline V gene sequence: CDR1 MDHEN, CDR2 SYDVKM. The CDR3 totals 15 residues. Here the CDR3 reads CASSLWEGANYGYTF. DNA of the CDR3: TGTGCCAGCAGTTTATGGGAGGGGGCGAACTATGGCTACACCTTC.

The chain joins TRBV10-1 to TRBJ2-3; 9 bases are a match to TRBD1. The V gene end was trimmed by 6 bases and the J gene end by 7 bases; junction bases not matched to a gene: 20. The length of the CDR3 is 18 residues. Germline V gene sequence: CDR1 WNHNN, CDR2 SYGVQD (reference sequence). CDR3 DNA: TGCGCCAGCAGCGATAGGCCCGAGTGGACAGGGGTTCGAAATACGCAGTATTTT. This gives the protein CASSDRPEWTGVRNTQYF.